The clone carrying this T cell receptor beta chain appeared a few times. Its cognate antigen is unknown. This sample was taken from a study of T-cell reconstitution after alpha-beta-depleted transplantation in children. General study results and limits: The main origin of T-cell counts and diversity one year after transplant was newly produced T cells.

The CDR3 is 16 residues long. With 4 bases removed from V and 1 base from J, the gap between germline ends came to 16 bases. CDR1 is SGHVS and CDR2 is FQNEAQ in the germline V gene. Preparation of the TCRbeta library involved a method that used unique molecular identifiers. TCRdb passed the PCR reads through MiXCR, listing each CDR3 protein once. The sample contains hundreds of thousands of distinct CDR3 sequences, roughly a quarter of which appear only once. The source was PBMCs, mostly from graft donor cells, collected 360 days after TCRalphabeta/CD19-depleted stem cell transplant. This receptor was obtained from a female patient aged 2-15 years who had a stem cell transplant for congenital amegakaryocytic thrombocytopenia, so the T cells may come from the graft donor. The chain links TRBV7-8 to TRBJ1-1; D possibly corresponds to TRBD1 (5 bases). Here the CDR3 reads CASSSQPRGPNTEAFF. The CDR3 DNA reads as TGTGCCAGCAGCTCCCAGCCCCGGGGCCCGAACACTGAAGCTTTCTTT.